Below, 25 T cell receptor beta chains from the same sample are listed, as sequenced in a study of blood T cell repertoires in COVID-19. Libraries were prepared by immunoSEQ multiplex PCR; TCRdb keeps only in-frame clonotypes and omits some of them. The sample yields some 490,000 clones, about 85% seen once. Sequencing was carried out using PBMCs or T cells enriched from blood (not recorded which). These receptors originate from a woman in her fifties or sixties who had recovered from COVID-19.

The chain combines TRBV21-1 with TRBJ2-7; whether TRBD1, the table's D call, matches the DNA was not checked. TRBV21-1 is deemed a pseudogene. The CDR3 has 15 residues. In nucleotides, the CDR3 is TGTGCCAGCAGGGTAAACAGGGGGCTTTCCTACGAGCAGTACGTC. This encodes CASRVNRGLSYEQYV.

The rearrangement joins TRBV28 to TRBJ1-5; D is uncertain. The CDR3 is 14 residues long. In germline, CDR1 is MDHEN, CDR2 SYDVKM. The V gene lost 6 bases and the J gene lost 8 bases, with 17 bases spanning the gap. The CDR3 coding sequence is TGTGCCAGCAGCACAGAGAGAACCCGTAAGCCCCAGCATTTT. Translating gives CASSTERTRKPQHF. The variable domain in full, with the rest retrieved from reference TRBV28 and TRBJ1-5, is DVKVTQSSRYLVKRTGEKVFLECVQDMDHENMFWYRQDPGLGLRLIYFSYDVKMKEKGDIPEGYSVSREKKERFSLILESASTNQTSMYLCASSTERTRKPQHFGDGTRLSIL.

In DNA, the CDR3 is TGTGCCAGCAGGGACAGGGTACACACTGAAGCTTTCTTT. It yields the protein CASRDRVHTEAFF. The chain combines TRBV25-1 with TRBJ1-1; 8 positions agree with TRBD1. J was trimmed by 3 bases and V by 6 bases; bases with no gene match: 3. Germline V gene data show CDR1 as MGHDK and CDR2 as SYGVNS. The CDR3 runs 13 residues.

The CDR3, as DNA: TGTGCCAGCTCACCAGGGAGCGCAGATACGCAGTATTTT. Translated, it gives CASSPGSADTQYF. This chain uses TRBV18 with TRBJ2-3; D might be TRBD2 (5 bases). Trimming took off 2 bases at V and 4 bases at J, with 7 bases between the two ends. The CDR3 has 13 residues. Germline V gives CDR1 KGHSH, CDR2 LQKENI.

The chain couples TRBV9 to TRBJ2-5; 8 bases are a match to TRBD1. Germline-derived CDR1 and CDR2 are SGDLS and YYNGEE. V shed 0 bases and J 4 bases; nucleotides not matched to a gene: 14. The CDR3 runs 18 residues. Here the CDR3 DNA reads TGTGCCAGCAGCGTAGTTCCTCAGAGGACAGGGCGAAGAGAGACCCAGTACTTC. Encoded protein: CASSVVPQRTGRRETQYF.

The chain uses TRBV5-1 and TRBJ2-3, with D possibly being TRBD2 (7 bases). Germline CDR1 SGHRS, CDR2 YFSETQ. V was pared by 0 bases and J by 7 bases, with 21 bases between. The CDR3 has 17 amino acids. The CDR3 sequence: CASSLAVGGAFGYTQYF. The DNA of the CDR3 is TGCGCCAGCAGCTTGGCCGTTGGGGGGGCCTTCGGTTATACGCAGTATTTT.

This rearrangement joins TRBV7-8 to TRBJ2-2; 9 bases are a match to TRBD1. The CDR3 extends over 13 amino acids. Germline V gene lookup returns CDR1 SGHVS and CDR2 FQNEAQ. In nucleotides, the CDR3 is TGTGCATTACAGGGGGCAGGCAGCGGGGAGCTGTTTTTT. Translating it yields CALQGAGSGELFF.

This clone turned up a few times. The CDR3, as DNA: TGTGCCAGCAGTGCGCCAGCGGGGATAAAAGAGACCCAGTACTTC. Translation gives CASSAPAGIKETQYF. The V and J genes are TRBV2 and TRBJ2-5, with 7 bases identical to TRBD2. Germline values: CDR1 SNHLY, CDR2 FYNNEI. Trimming cost V 4 bases and J 3 bases; bases outside gene matches: 8. This CDR3 has 15 residues.

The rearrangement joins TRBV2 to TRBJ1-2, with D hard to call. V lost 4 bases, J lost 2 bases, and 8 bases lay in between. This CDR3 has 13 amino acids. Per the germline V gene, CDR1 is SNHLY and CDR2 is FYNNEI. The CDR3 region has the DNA TGTGCCAGCAGTGTATTGGAGAACTATGGCTACACCTTC. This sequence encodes CASSVLENYGYTF.

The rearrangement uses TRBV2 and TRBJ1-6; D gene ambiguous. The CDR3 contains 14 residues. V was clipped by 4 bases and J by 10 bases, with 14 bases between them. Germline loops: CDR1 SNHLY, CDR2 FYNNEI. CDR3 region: CASSGIRMRSPLHF. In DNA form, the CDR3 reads TGTGCCAGCAGTGGAATCCGTATGAGGTCACCCCTCCACTTT.

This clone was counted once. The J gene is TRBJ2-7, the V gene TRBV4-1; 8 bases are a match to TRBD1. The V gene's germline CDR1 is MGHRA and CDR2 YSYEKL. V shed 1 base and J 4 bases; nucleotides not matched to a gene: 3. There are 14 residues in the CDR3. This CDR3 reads CASSQGDRLYEQYF. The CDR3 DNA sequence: TGCGCCAGCAGCCAAGGGGACAGGCTATACGAGCAGTACTTC.

CDR3: CAISGTIGGRTEAFF. Written as DNA, the CDR3 is TGTGCCATCAGTGGGACAATCGGGGGTAGAACTGAAGCTTTCTTT. This rearrangement joins TRBV10-3 to TRBJ1-1; possible D gene TRBD1, 5 bases. Germline values: CDR1 ENHRY, CDR2 SYGVKD. V dropped 4 bases and J dropped 5 bases, with 17 bases sitting between them. The CDR3 loop spans 15 amino acids.

CDR3 loop: CASSQIAGGLNTQYF. Here the CDR3 DNA reads TGTGCCAGCAGCCAGATAGCGGGGGGGCTGAATACGCAGTATTTT. This chain uses TRBV3-1 (or the pseudogene TRBV3-2) with TRBJ2-3; TRBD2 agrees at 11 bases. With 3 bases clipped from V and 7 bases from J, the junction kept 6 bases outside the gene matches. In germline, CDR1 is LGHDT, CDR2 YNNKEL (reference sequence). The CDR3 has 15 residues.

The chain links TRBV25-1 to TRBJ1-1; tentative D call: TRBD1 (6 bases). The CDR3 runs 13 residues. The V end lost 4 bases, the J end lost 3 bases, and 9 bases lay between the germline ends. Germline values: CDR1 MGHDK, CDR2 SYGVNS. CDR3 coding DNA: TGTGCCAGCAGTGCATACAGGGACACTGAAGCTTTCTTT. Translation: CASSAYRDTEAFF. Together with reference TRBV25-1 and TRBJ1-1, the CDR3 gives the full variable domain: EADIYQTPRYLVIGTGKKITLECSQTMGHDKMYWYQQDPGMELHLIHYSYGVNSTEKGDLSSESTVSRIRTEHFPLTLESARPSHTSQYLCASSAYRDTEAFFGQGTRLTVV.

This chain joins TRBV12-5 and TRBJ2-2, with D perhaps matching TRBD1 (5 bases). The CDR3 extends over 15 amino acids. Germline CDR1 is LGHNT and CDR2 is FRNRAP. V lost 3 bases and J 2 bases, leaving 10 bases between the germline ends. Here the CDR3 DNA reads TGTGCTAGTGGTTTTAGGGGAAGCAACACCGGGGAGCTGTTTTTT. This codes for CASGFRGSNTGELFF.

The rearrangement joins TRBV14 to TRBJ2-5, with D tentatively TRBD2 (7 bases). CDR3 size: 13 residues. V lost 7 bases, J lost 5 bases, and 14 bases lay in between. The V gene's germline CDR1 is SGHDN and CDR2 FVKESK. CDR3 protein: CASNRGAWETQYF. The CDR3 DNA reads TGTGCCAGCAACCGGGGGGCTTGGGAGACCCAGTACTTC.

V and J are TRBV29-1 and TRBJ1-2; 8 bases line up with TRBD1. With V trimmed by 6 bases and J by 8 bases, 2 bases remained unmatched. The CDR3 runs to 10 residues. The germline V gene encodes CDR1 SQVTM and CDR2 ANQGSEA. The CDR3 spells CSVTGGGYTF. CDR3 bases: TGCAGCGTCACAGGGGGGGGCTACACCTTC. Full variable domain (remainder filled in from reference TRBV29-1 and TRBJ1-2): SAVISQKPSRDICQRGTSLTIQCQVDSQVTMMFWYRQQPGQSLTLIATANQGSEATYESGFVIDKFPISRPNLTFSTLTVSNMSPEDSSIYLCSVTGGGYTFGSGTRLTVV.

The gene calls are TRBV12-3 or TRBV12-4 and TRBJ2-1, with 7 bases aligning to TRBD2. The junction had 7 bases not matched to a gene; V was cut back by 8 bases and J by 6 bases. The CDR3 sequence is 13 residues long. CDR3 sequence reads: CASRGLRFNEQFF. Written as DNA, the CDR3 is TGTGCCAGCCGGGGACTACGCTTCAATGAGCAGTTCTTC.

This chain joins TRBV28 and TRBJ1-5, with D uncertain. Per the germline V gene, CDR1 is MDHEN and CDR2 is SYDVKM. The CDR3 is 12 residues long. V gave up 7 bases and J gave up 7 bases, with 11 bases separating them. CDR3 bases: TGTGCCAGCACCGCGGGATACCAGCCCCAGCATTTT. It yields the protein CASTAGYQPQHF. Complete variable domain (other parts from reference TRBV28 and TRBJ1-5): DVKVTQSSRYLVKRTGEKVFLECVQDMDHENMFWYRQDPGLGLRLIYFSYDVKMKEKGDIPEGYSVSREKKERFSLILESASTNQTSMYLCASTAGYQPQHFGDGTRLSIL.

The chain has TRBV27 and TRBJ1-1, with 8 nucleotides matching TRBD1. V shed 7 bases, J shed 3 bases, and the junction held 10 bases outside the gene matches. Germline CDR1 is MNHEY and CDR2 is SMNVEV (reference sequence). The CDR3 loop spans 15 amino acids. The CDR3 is CASNPDRVVHTEAFF. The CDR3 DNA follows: TGTGCCAGCAACCCGGACAGGGTGGTTCACACTGAAGCTTTCTTT.

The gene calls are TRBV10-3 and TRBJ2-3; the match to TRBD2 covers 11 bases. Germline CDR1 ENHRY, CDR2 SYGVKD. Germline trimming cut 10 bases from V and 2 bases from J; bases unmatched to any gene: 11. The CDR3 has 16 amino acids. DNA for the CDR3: TGTGCCACGGACTCTAGCGGGGGGAGCCTCACAGATACGCAGTATTTT. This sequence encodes CATDSSGGSLTDTQYF.

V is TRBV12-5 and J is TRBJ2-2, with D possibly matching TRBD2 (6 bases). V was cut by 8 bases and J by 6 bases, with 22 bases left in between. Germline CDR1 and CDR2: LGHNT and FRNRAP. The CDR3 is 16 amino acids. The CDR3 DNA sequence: TGTGCTAGTCTCACCGGGTCGGGCAGGGAGGCCGGGGAGCTGTTTTTT. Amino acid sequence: CASLTGSGREAGELFF.

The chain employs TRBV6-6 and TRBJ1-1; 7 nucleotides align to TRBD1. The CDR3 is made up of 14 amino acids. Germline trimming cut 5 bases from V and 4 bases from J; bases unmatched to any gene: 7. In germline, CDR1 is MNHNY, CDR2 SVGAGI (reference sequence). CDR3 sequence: CASSDRGTATEAFF. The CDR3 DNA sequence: TGTGCCAGCAGTGACCGCGGGACAGCCACTGAAGCTTTCTTT.

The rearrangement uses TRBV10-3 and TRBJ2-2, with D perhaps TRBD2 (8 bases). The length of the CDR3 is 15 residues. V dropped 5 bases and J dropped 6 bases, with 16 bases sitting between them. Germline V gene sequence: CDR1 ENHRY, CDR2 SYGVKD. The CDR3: CAISPGLGGSGELFF. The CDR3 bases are TGTGCCATCAGTCCGGGACTAGGGGGCTCCGGGGAGCTGTTTTTT.

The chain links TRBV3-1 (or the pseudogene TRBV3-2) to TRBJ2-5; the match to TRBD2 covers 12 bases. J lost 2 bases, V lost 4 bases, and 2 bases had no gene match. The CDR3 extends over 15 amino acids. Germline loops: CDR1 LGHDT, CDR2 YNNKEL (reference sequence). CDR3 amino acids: CASSRLAGGQETQYF. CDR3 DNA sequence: TGTGCCAGCAGCCGCCTAGCGGGGGGGCAAGAGACCCAGTACTTC.